The 18 T cell receptor beta chains below come from one sample, sequenced in a study of CD8 T cells in Susac syndrome. RNA in amounts of roughly 0.5 to 1 ug was reverse transcribed with random hexamers. TCRdb fed the immunoSEQ multiplex PCR reads into MiXCR, producing one record per CDR3 protein. The table has about 300,000 distinct CDR3 sequences, about 91% seen once; the top ten hold roughly 0.059%. The material sequenced was CD4+ T cells from PBMCs. The origin of the receptors is a human donor with multiple sclerosis.

The chain couples TRBV20-1 to TRBJ1-5; unclear D gene. CDR1 is DFQATT and CDR2 is SNEGSKA in the germline V gene (reference sequence). V gave up 6 bases and J gave up 2 bases, with 17 bases separating them. This CDR3 has 15 residues. The CDR3 nucleotides read TGCAGTGCAAGAAAGTTAATGGTTGGCAATCAGCCCCAGCATTTT. Its translation is CSARKLMVGNQPQHF.

This rearrangement joins TRBV20-1 to TRBJ2-1, with 10 nucleotides matching TRBD1. The CDR3 contains 16 residues. The V segment lost 4 bases and the J segment 8 bases; nucleotides outside the gene matches: 14. Germline CDR1 and CDR2: DFQATT and SNEGSKA (reference sequence). CDR3 in amino acids: CSATKAPGQGPHEQFF. Written as DNA, the CDR3 is TGCAGTGCTACTAAAGCCCCGGGACAGGGGCCCCATGAGCAGTTCTTC.

The rearrangement uses TRBV5-6 and TRBJ2-2; 7 nucleotides line up with TRBD1. Trimming at V came to 4 bases and at J to 2 bases, leaving 5 bases not matched to a gene. The CDR3 is 15 residues long. Looked up from germline, CDR1 is SGHDT and CDR2 is YYEEEE. The CDR3 DNA follows: TGTGCCAGCAGCCCGGGACAGCCAAACACCGGGGAGCTGTTTTTT. It encodes CASSPGQPNTGELFF.

A single count supports this clonotype. The chain recombines TRBV6-5 with TRBJ1-2; D uncertain. The CDR3 sequence is 12 residues long. Germline V CDR1 and CDR2: MNHEY, SVGAGI. V was trimmed by 5 bases and J by 9 bases, leaving 13 bases between them. The CDR3 bases are TGTGCCAGCAGTCGAGCAGAGGAGAGCTACACCTTC. Translation gives CASSRAEESYTF.

The chain employs TRBV9 and TRBJ2-3; D ambiguous. CDR1 and CDR2 from the germline V gene are SGDLS and YYNGEE. The CDR3 is 15 residues long. V was shortened by 0 bases and J by 2 bases, with 10 bases between the two germline ends. The CDR3 DNA sequence: TGTGCCAGCAGCGTAGGCCTAGGAGACACAGATACGCAGTATTTT. Its translation is CASSVGLGDTDTQYF.

This clonotype was recorded once. The V gene is TRBV6-5, the J gene TRBJ1-3; D is perhaps TRBD1 (5 bases). This CDR3 has 14 amino acids. Germline V gives CDR1 MNHEY, CDR2 SVGAGI. V lost 2 bases and J lost 4, with 9 bases in between. The CDR3 DNA reads TGTGCCAGCAGTTACCGGGGGGAAGGAAACACCATATATTTT. The encoded protein is CASSYRGEGNTIYF.

V gene TRBV3-1 combines with J gene TRBJ2-5; D possibly uses TRBD1 or TRBD2 (6 bases each). The CDR3 runs 14 residues. V was pared by 8 bases and J by 5 bases, with 18 bases between. CDR1 is LGHDT, CDR2 YNNKEL, per germline (reference sequence). The CDR3 reads CASHEGGPWETQYF. Here the CDR3 DNA reads TGTGCCAGCCACGAGGGGGGACCGTGGGAGACCCAGTACTTC.

Worth noting for this clonotype: One end of the junction fails to match germline, which may point to a read error. The chain combines TRBV20-1 with TRBJ2-7; 9 nucleotides match TRBD1. CDR3 length: 15 residues. The germline V gene has CDR1 DFQATT and CDR2 SNEGSKA (reference sequence). The CDR3 region has the DNA TGCAGTGCTAGGGCCACCGGGACAGGGACCTACGCGCAGTACTTC. Translation: CSARATGTGTYAQYF.

J is TRBJ1-2 and V is TRBV12-3 or TRBV12-4; a possible D gene is TRBD1 (6 bases). The CDR3 loop spans 14 amino acids. V dropped 8 bases and J dropped 7 bases, with 20 bases sitting between them. The CDR3 sequence: CASSPTRVGGGYTF. The DNA of the CDR3 is TGTGCCAGCTCACCAACACGAGTAGGGGGTGGCTACACCTTC.

V is TRBV7-9 and J is TRBJ2-7, with TRBD2 matching 7 bases. The CDR3 consists of 15 residues. In germline, CDR1 is SEHNR, CDR2 FQNEAQ (reference sequence). Germline trimming cut 5 bases from V and 4 bases from J; bases unmatched to any gene: 11. The DNA of the CDR3 is TGTGCCAGCAGCCCAAGACTAGCATTCCTATACGAGCAGTACTTC. Protein product: CASSPRLAFLYEQYF.

This sequence joins TRBV7-2 and TRBJ2-7; D remains ambiguous. V shed 5 bases and J shed 6 bases, with 11 bases lying between them. The CDR3 has 12 amino acids. CDR1 and CDR2 (germline): SGHTA, FQGNSA. CDR3: CASSRGVREQYF. The CDR3 region has the DNA TGTGCCAGCAGCCGAGGAGTCCGCGAGCAGTACTTC.

The sample holds a few counts of this clonotype. The V gene is TRBV7-9, the J gene TRBJ2-7; 9 bases align to TRBD1. Germline lookup yields CDR1 SEHNR and CDR2 FQNEAQ (reference sequence). The CDR3 is 15 amino acids. Trimming removed 0 bases from V and 6 bases from J; junction bases left unmatched: 6. CDR3 residues: CASSLAGGQGREQYF. DNA of the CDR3: TGTGCCAGCAGCTTAGCAGGGGGACAGGGACGCGAGCAGTACTTC.

The V gene is TRBV6-2 or TRBV6-3, the J gene TRBJ1-1; D might be TRBD1 (6 bases). Between the trimmed V and J ends, which lost 3 bases and 4 bases, there was a span of 15 bases. This CDR3 is built from 15 residues. From germline, CDR1 is MNHEY and CDR2 SVGEGT. This CDR3 is CASSYPGGAGTEAFF. CDR3 nucleotide sequence: TGTGCCAGCAGTTATCCCGGGGGCGCGGGCACTGAAGCTTTCTTT.

This clonotype was seen just once. CDR3 nucleotide sequence: TGTGCCAGCAGCGTAGGGACAGGGACTCAAGAGACCCAGTACTTC. Protein sequence: CASSVGTGTQETQYF. This chain connects TRBV9 to TRBJ2-5; 8 bases map to TRBD1. The CDR3 is 15 residues long. CDR1 is SGDLS, CDR2 YYNGEE, per germline. Trimming cost V 0 bases and J 2 bases; bases outside gene matches: 3.

The rearrangement uses TRBV3-1 and TRBJ2-1, with TRBD2 as a possible D gene (6 bases). The germline V gene encodes CDR1 LGHDT and CDR2 YNNKEL (reference sequence). Trimming took 3 bases from V and 3 from J, leaving 21 bases between them. The CDR3 has 18 residues. The CDR3 here is CASSHNIGRRAIYNEQFF. CDR3 coding DNA: TGTGCCAGCAGCCATAACATTGGACGGAGGGCCATCTACAATGAGCAGTTCTTC.

The J gene is TRBJ2-1, the V gene TRBV6-6, with D maybe TRBD2 (5 bases). The CDR3 is made up of 15 amino acids. Trimming stripped 4 bases from V and 8 bases from J, with 18 bases between. Germline CDR1 and CDR2: MNHNY and SVGAGI (reference sequence). The CDR3 reads CASSSQPTIRDEQFF. For the CDR3, the DNA is TGTGCCAGCAGTTCTCAACCGACTATCCGGGATGAGCAGTTCTTC.

Only one count was recorded for this clonotype. The chain recombines TRBV30 with TRBJ1-1; the D is unclear. V was pared by 2 bases and J by 1 base, with 8 bases between. Germline V gives CDR1 GTSNPN, CDR2 SVGIG (reference sequence). The length of the CDR3 is 13 residues. The CDR3 DNA reads as TGTGCCTGGAGTTTAACACCGAACACTGAAGCTTTCTTT. Translating it yields CAWSLTPNTEAFF.

The chain joins TRBV6-5 to TRBJ1-2, with TRBD1 matching 7 bases. Germline CDR1 MNHEY, CDR2 SVGAGI. With 5 bases clipped from V and 4 bases from J, the junction kept 10 bases outside the gene matches. The CDR3 runs to 15 residues. CDR3 in amino acids: CASSGGQGGIYGYTF. As DNA, the CDR3 is TGTGCCAGCAGTGGGGGTCAAGGGGGCATCTATGGCTACACCTTC.